The present T cell receptor (beta chain) was sequenced within a study of blood T cells in healthy people across ages. This CDR3 has 15 amino acids. CDR1 and CDR2 from the germline V gene are DFQATT and SNEGSKA (reference sequence). Germline trimming cut 6 bases from V and 15 bases from J; bases unmatched to any gene: 16. A second PCR of 7 to 11 cycles used a sample-barcoded 5' primer and a J-beta primer mix. TCRdb re-called the 5' RACE reads through MiXCR, storing one row per CDR3 protein. The sample carries roughly 800,000 distinct CDR3 sequences, 55% to 75% recorded once. The source of this sequence is a man under 40 in good health. The material sequenced was blood. The rearrangement joins TRBV20-1 to TRBJ2-1; the match to TRBD2 covers 14 bases. The CDR3 reads CSARQATSGRASLFF. Here the CDR3 DNA reads TGCAGTGCCCGCCAAGCGACTAGCGGGAGGGCCTCTCTGTTCTTC.